The clone carrying this T cell receptor beta chain was observed a few times. Its target is unknown. As the sequencing template, cDNA was produced by extracting RNA and reverse transcribing it. Produced via immunoSEQ multiplex PCR; TCRdb's table is partial and in-frame only. The data contain approximately 99,000 clones, approximately 60% of them singletons. The germline V gene encodes CDR1 DFQATT and CDR2 SNEGSKA (reference sequence). The CDR3 has 11 amino acids. V shed 3 bases and J shed 5 bases, with 7 bases lying between them. Cell sorting was applied to PBMCs, and CD4+ and CD8+ T cells were collected. The data were obtained in a study of CD8+ T cells in alopecia areata. Study findings and constraints: Scalp sequencing captures resident alphabeta T cells of normal skin too. The study found higher clonality in lesional than normal scalp, especially in alopecia totalis/universalis. Clarity of TCR sharing across patients fell short of that in mice, possibly HLA-related.

The rearrangement joins TRBV20-1 to TRBJ1-2; D is unclear. The clonotype was recovered from a human donor in good health. Input material: CD8+ T cells sorted from blood. In nucleotides, the CDR3 is TGCAGTGCTAGTTTATTGTATGGCTACACCTTC. Its translation is CSASLLYGYTF.